Below, one TCR beta chain is given with its context. What it recognizes is unknown. The V segment lost 3 bases and the J segment 0 bases; nucleotides outside the gene matches: 5. Germline CDR1 GTSNPN, CDR2 SVGIG (reference sequence). CDR3 size: 15 residues. The sample comes from a study of shared clonotypes between healthy human individuals. As for the study in general: Plates per donor: three CD4 naive, three CD4 memory, two CD8 naive, one CD8 memory.

Notes on the study in general: Naive CD4 clonotypes overlapped across a handful of donors at roughly 5.1%.

Repertoires were generated with immunoSEQ multiplex PCR, while TCRdb's copy carries only in-frame clones and drops some. The table lists over a million clones, around three quarters of them singletons. Sample: memory CD4+ T cells from PBMCs. Subset indicated: CD45RA-negative fraction. This rearrangement joins TRBV30 to TRBJ1-5, with 7 bases fitting TRBD1. The receptor was derived from a man in his late teens or twenties in good health. Some clones in this sample may be carry-over from other donors' samples. Written as DNA, the CDR3 is TGTGCCTGGAGGGCAGGGGGGAATAGCAATCAGCCCCAGCATTTT. It is translated as CAWRAGGNSNQPQHF.